The rows below give T cell receptor beta chains drawn from one sample of a study of T cell repertoires in cytomegalovirus infection. TCRdb reprocessed the reads via MiXCR and lists one record per CDR3 protein. The table shows approximately 260,000 distinct CDR3 sequences, with over 15% occurring only once. The sample consisted of CD8+ T cells from PBMCs. The receptors here all came from a human donor in good health (CMV status not recorded). Some clones in this sample may be carry-over from other donors' samples. CDR3s include the opening cysteine and the closing phenylalanine or tryptophan.

15	TRBV6-1	TRBJ2-5	CASSEEDRVQETQYF
15	TRBV2	TRBJ2-2	CASSSSGGTAGELFF
12	TRBV7-9	TRBJ2-1	CASSSAGDEQFF
17	TRBV20-1	TRBJ2-7	CSAPNDIRTGSVYEQYF
15	TRBV27	TRBJ2-2	CASSLRQGLAGELFF
15	TRBV5-5	TRBJ2-7	CASSSGSPWVYEQYF
13	TRBV28	TRBJ1-1	CASSLIRGTEAFF
17	TRBV5-6	TRBJ1-4	CASSLVAGTGSNEKLFF
14	TRBV14	TRBJ2-7	CASSQDHRSYEQYF
13	TRBV20-1	TRBJ2-7	CSARAGGGYEQYF
17	TRBV5-4	TRBJ1-6	CASSLDYGGLADSPLHF
12	TRBV5-4	TRBJ1-1	CASSLYGTEAFF
15	TRBV4-2	TRBJ2-3	CASSDIAGDTDTQYF
15	TRBV20-1	TRBJ1-4	CSARVRRRVNEKLFF
16	TRBV7-9	TRBJ2-1	CASSSRRLSSYNEQFF
14	TRBV20-1	TRBJ2-7	CSARAGGRVHEQYF
12	TRBV6-2/TRBV6-3	TRBJ1-5	CASTQGNQPQHF
16	TRBV28	TRBJ1-5	CASKGLGQGGNQPQHF
14	TRBV29-1	TRBJ2-5	CSVEDSGGSETQYF
17	TRBV2	TRBJ2-2	CASSEAGKRGPAGELFF
14	TRBV5-1	TRBJ2-1	CASSLRQGVDEQFF
14	TRBV28	TRBJ2-7	CASSLIKVTYEQYF
21	TRBV7-4	TRBJ1-2	CASTPPGADRVRLRANYGYTF
14	TRBV10-3	TRBJ2-1	CAISARLPFDEQFF
16	TRBV6-6	TRBJ1-5	CATRYTQGKSNQPQHF
14	TRBV7-6	TRBJ1-6	CASSSGTEDSPLHF
18	TRBV12-3/TRBV12-4	TRBJ1-3	CASSFRVTEGDSGNTIYF
11	TRBV7-8	TRBJ1-2	CASSSAGVYTF
11	TRBV7-9	TRBJ1-1	CASSLAQGAFF
17	TRBV7-2	TRBJ2-6	CASSLDAVGSGANVLTF
13	TRBV19	TRBJ1-6	CASSITADSPLHF
15	TRBV9	TRBJ1-4	CASSPRTGTNEKLFF
15	TRBV2	TRBJ2-7	CASRRGDSGFYEQYF
18	TRBV28	TRBJ2-3	CASSLGLAGDSRTDTQYF
15	TRBV5-6	TRBJ2-3	CASSLLVGGTDTQYF
16	TRBV7-9	TRBJ2-3	CASSPRFPHGTDTQYF
14	TRBV7-2	TRBJ2-5	CASWSGGVQETQYF
16	TRBV6-1	TRBJ1-1	CASSDQGILIASEAFF
16	TRBV11-1	TRBJ2-1	CASRGDRGHSYNEQFF
13	TRBV19	TRBJ2-7	CASSVRLTYEQYF
14	TRBV20-1	TRBJ2-7	CSAFEAGTSNEQYF